Listed here are 2 T cell receptor beta chains from one sample, sequenced in a study of memory B cells and T cells in multiple sclerosis. Stimulus-free culture yielded autoproliferating CFSE-dim and non-proliferating CFSE-high T cells, each sequenced separately. Replicate wells were pooled after more than 6 days of stimulus-free culture of fewer than 65 million CFSE-labeled PBMCs. Measured with immunoSEQ multiplex PCR; TCRdb has only the in-frame clones, and not every one. The table shows 35,000 to 55,000 clones, with about four fifths occurring only once. The antigens these receptors bind are not known. Sequenced input: PBMCs from blood kept in culture. The receptors were sampled from a human donor with multiple sclerosis.

The chain couples TRBV6-1 to TRBJ1-2; tentatively, D is TRBD1 (6 bases). Germline V CDR1 and CDR2: MNHNS, SASEGT. The CDR3 runs to 15 residues. The V end was cut by 10 bases, the J end by 2 bases, with 20 bases between. The CDR3 nucleotides are TGTGCCACACTGAAGTTGAGGGGGGGGAACTATGGCTACACCTTC. It specifies CATLKLRGGNYGYTF.

This clone was recorded a few times. The chain uses TRBV10-3 and TRBJ1-1; 8 nucleotides align to TRBD1. From germline, CDR1 is ENHRY and CDR2 SYGVKD. Unmatched junction bases numbered 4, after V lost 6 bases and J lost 1 base. This CDR3 has 14 amino acids. In DNA, the CDR3 is TGTGCCATCAGGAAGGGACAGGCGAACACTGAAGCTTTCTTT. Residues: CAIRKGQANTEAFF.